Shown below are 3 T cell receptor beta chains from a single sample sequenced in a study of blood T cell repertoires in COVID-19. Clones were sequenced by immunoSEQ multiplex PCR, and TCRdb holds only the in-frame ones, with some missing. Of about 250,000 clones in the sample, approximately 85% were seen once. Specimen: peripheral blood. These receptors all come from a man between 45 and 60 years old with COVID-19, enrolled during active disease.

V usage is TRBV9 and J usage is TRBJ2-2; 12 bases line up with TRBD2. With 4 bases clipped from V and 4 bases from J, the junction kept 5 bases outside the gene matches. Germline values: CDR1 SGDLS, CDR2 YYNGEE. The CDR3 is 16 amino acids. CDR3 protein: CASSPSGGASTGELFF. In nucleotides, the CDR3 is TGTGCCAGCAGCCCTAGCGGGGGGGCCTCCACCGGGGAGCTGTTTTTT.

Concerning this clone: An end of the junction does not agree with germline; a read error may underlie this. The chain uses TRBV6-1 and TRBJ1-2, with D possibly matching TRBD1 (5 bases). The CDR3 covers 16 residues. Germline CDR1 reads MNHNS; CDR2 reads SASEGT. The CDR3, as DNA: TGTGCCAGCAGGGAAGCAGGGCGGGAGACTAACTATGGCTACACCTTC. Translating it yields CASREAGRETNYGYTF.

The genes are TRBV30 and TRBJ1-6, with 7 bases identical to TRBD1. V trimming: 4 bases; J trimming: 7 bases; junction bases outside the gene matches: 7. Germline CDR1 GTSNPN, CDR2 SVGIG (reference sequence). The CDR3 is 14 residues long. CDR3 sequence (DNA): TGTGCCTGGAACACCGGGACAGTCAATTCACCCCTCCACTTT. Its protein product is CAWNTGTVNSPLHF. Full variable domain (remainder filled in from reference TRBV30 and TRBJ1-6): SQTIHQWPATLVQPVGSPLSLECTVEGTSNPNLYWYRQAAGRGLQLLFYSVGIGQISSEVPQNLSASRPQDRQFILSSKKLLLSDSGFYLCAWNTGTVNSPLHFGNGTRLTVT.